A single sample gave rise to the 23 T cell receptor beta chains below, sequenced in a study of CD8+ T cells in alopecia areata. Reverse transcription of extracted RNA yielded cDNA, which provided the sequencing template. Only in-frame clones appear in the TCRdb table, and some are missing; sequencing was by immunoSEQ multiplex PCR. The sample has approximately 220,000 clones, 35% to 40% seen once. The treatment here: oral pan-JAK inhibitor, 5-10 mg twice daily. Sample: CD4+ T cells sorted from blood, taken between weeks 30 and 35, from a patient treated with tofacitinib. The receptors here all came from a human donor with alopecia areata.

The chain uses TRBV11-2 and TRBJ2-3, with D uncertain. V was trimmed by 5 bases and J by 0 bases, leaving 6 bases between them. The CDR3 runs to 13 residues. Germline V gives CDR1 SGHAT, CDR2 FQNNGV. The CDR3 DNA reads TGTGCCAGCAGCGAACCTAGCACAGATACGCAGTATTTT. It yields the protein CASSEPSTDTQYF.

This clone was counted a few times. The chain combines TRBV19 with TRBJ1-2; D may be TRBD1 (5 bases). V was cut by 9 bases and J by 1 base, with 12 bases left in between. Germline CDR1 reads LNHDA; CDR2 reads SQIVND (reference sequence). This CDR3 spans 13 amino acids. The DNA for the CDR3 is TGTGCCAGCCTACAGGCCGTTAACTATGGCTACACCTTC. Translated: CASLQAVNYGYTF.

This clone was observed a few times. CDR3 coding DNA: TGTGCCAGCAGGCCTGGGACAGGATATGGCTACACCTTC. It yields the protein CASRPGTGYGYTF. The V and J genes are TRBV28 and TRBJ1-2; TRBD1 matches 8 bases. This CDR3 is 13 amino acids long. The germline V gene encodes CDR1 MDHEN and CDR2 SYDVKM. The V gene end was trimmed by 6 bases and the J gene end by 5 bases; junction bases not matched to a gene: 5.

The chain uses TRBV11-2 and TRBJ2-1, with 8 bases aligning to TRBD2. The germline V gene has CDR1 SGHAT and CDR2 FQNNGV. Trimming removed 4 bases from V and 3 bases from J; junction bases left unmatched: 11. The CDR3 spans 17 residues. This chain's CDR3 is CASSSGVAGGNYNEQFF. Here the CDR3 DNA reads TGTGCCAGCAGCTCCGGAGTTGCGGGGGGCAACTACAATGAGCAGTTCTTC.

CDR3 coding DNA: TGTGCCAGCAAACATCCCCCGGACATTTTCTACGAGCAGTACTTC. This translates into CASKHPPDIFYEQYF. The chain is built from TRBV6-1 and TRBJ2-7; D might be TRBD1 (5 bases). Germline lookup yields CDR1 MNHNS and CDR2 SASEGT. V was cut by 7 bases and J by 3 bases, with 19 bases left in between. This CDR3 has 15 residues.

The V gene is TRBV10-1, the J gene TRBJ2-5, with no clear D. Trimming cost V 3 bases and J 2 bases, with 10 bases left between them. Germline values: CDR1 WNHNN, CDR2 SYGVQD (reference sequence). The CDR3 is 14 amino acids. CDR3 DNA sequence: TGCGCCAGCAGTGAATCCGGGCGTCAAGAGACCCAGTACTTC. Its protein is CASSESGRQETQYF.

A few counts support this clone. V is TRBV7-2 and J is TRBJ1-5; D remains unclear. The germline V gene has CDR1 SGHTA and CDR2 FQGNSA. Trimming removed 0 bases from V and 5 bases from J, with 5 bases in between. The CDR3 spans 13 residues. CDR3 nucleotide sequence: TGTGCCAGCAGCTTAGCCCGGGATCAGCCCCAGCATTTT. Protein product: CASSLARDQPQHF.

The chain carries TRBV5-1 and TRBJ1-1; D call uncertain. V gave up 6 bases and J gave up 5 bases, with 14 bases separating them. The CDR3 runs to 13 residues. Per the germline V gene, CDR1 is SGHRS and CDR2 is YFSETQ. In DNA, the CDR3 is TGCGCCAGCATGCGGGTATCGAAAACTGAAGCTTTCTTT. Translating gives CASMRVSKTEAFF.

This clone was detected only a few times. This sequence joins TRBV5-1 and TRBJ1-1; 7 bases fit TRBD1. CDR1 and CDR2 (germline): SGHRS, YFSETQ. With 4 bases clipped from V and 2 bases from J, the junction kept 11 bases outside the gene matches. The CDR3 is made up of 16 amino acids. The CDR3 bases are TGCGCCAGCAGCCCGAAGACAGGGATGGGTAACACTGAAGCTTTCTTT. Protein product: CASSPKTGMGNTEAFF.

This clone was seen more than once but under ten times. The CDR3 coding sequence is TGTGCCAGCAGTCGGACAGGGGAGGGCACTGAAGCTTTCTTT. Its protein product is CASSRTGEGTEAFF. This sequence joins TRBV7-9 and TRBJ1-1, with 9 nucleotides matching TRBD1. In germline, CDR1 is SEHNR, CDR2 FQNEAQ (reference sequence). This CDR3 is built from 14 residues. V lost 6 bases and J lost 4; bases outside the gene matches: 6.

The chain employs TRBV7-2 and TRBJ1-1; tentatively, D is TRBD1 (6 bases). The CDR3 contains 17 residues. Germline lookup yields CDR1 SGHTA and CDR2 FQGNSA. Trimming took off 5 bases at V and 0 bases at J, with 19 bases between the two ends. Here the CDR3 reads CASSPGPGVFMNTEAFF. In DNA form, the CDR3 reads TGTGCCAGCAGCCCGGGTCCAGGGGTATTCATGAACACTGAAGCTTTCTTT.

This chain joins TRBV19 and TRBJ1-1, with 7 bases identical to TRBD1. The CDR3 is 12 residues long. The germline V gene has CDR1 LNHDA and CDR2 SQIVND (reference sequence). After removal of 10 bases from V and 3 bases from J, the junction contained 5 bases not matched to a gene. The CDR3 spells CATRDRDTEAFF. The CDR3 nucleotides read TGTGCCACACGGGACAGAGACACTGAAGCTTTCTTT.

Points on this clone: The germline gene is not matched at one end of the junction; a read error may be the cause. V is TRBV29-1 and J is TRBJ2-7; D remains ambiguous. The CDR3 length is 11 residues. Germline-derived CDR1 and CDR2 are SQVTM and ANQGSEA. The CDR3 bases are TGCAGCATTGAGCAGTTCTACGAGCAGTACTTC. Its translation: CSIEQFYEQYF.

The chain is built from TRBV7-9 and TRBJ1-1, with D possibly TRBD1 on 5 matching bases. The CDR3 runs 13 residues. CDR1 is SEHNR, CDR2 FQNEAQ, per germline (reference sequence). V was pared by 0 bases and J by 7 bases, with 9 bases between. Here the CDR3 reads CASSLARDDEAFF. The DNA of the CDR3 is TGTGCCAGCAGCTTAGCGAGGGACGATGAAGCTTTCTTT.

In the case of this clone: Other DNA sequences in the sample encode the same CDR3. The chain links TRBV6-5 to TRBJ1-2; D ambiguous. The CDR3 is 12 residues long. The V end was cut by 2 bases, the J end by 4 bases, with 5 bases between. Looked up from germline, CDR1 is MNHEY and CDR2 is SVGAGI. This CDR3 reads CASSYGPYGYTF. DNA of the CDR3: TGTGCCAGCAGTTACGGACCCTATGGCTACACCTTC.

The genes are TRBV29-1 and TRBJ1-1; D is perhaps TRBD1 (6 bases). The CDR3 is 13 amino acids. Trimming removed 8 bases at V and 2 bases at J, with 15 bases between. In germline, CDR1 is SQVTM, CDR2 ANQGSEA. In DNA, the CDR3 is TGCAGCACCAAGACAGGACCTAACACTGAAGCTTTCTTT. Amino acid sequence: CSTKTGPNTEAFF.

In this sample, this clone turned up a few times. The chain has TRBV19 and TRBJ2-7; the D is unclear. V lost 1 base and J lost 1, with 11 bases in between. Germline values: CDR1 LNHDA, CDR2 SQIVND (reference sequence). CDR3 length equals 15 residues. DNA of the CDR3: TGTGCCAGTAGTATAGGTGGGATGATTTCCTACGAGCAGTACTTC. It codes for CASSIGGMISYEQYF.

This chain connects TRBV7-8 to TRBJ2-3; TRBD1 matches at 10 bases. V was pared by 1 base and J by 6 bases, with 4 bases of the junction left unmatched. This CDR3 region has 15 residues. Germline lookup yields CDR1 SGHVS and CDR2 FQNEAQ. The CDR3 is CASSLETGGWDTQYF. For the CDR3, the DNA is TGTGCCAGCAGCTTAGAGACAGGGGGCTGGGATACGCAGTATTTT.

The V and J genes are TRBV7-3 and TRBJ2-3; tentatively, D is TRBD1 or TRBD2 (7 bases each). This CDR3 comprises 14 residues. The ends were cut back, 2 bases at V and 5 bases at J, with 11 bases in the middle. Per the germline V gene, CDR1 is SGHTA and CDR2 is FQGTGA. The CDR3 region has the DNA TGTGCCAGCAGCTTAGGGAGGGGGCAAGATACGCAGTATTTT. Amino acid sequence: CASSLGRGQDTQYF.

The chain couples TRBV28 to TRBJ2-7, with TRBD1 identical over 7 bases. From germline, CDR1 is MDHEN and CDR2 SYDVKM. V was clipped by 4 bases and J by 4 bases; unmatched bases: 10. CDR3 length equals 15 residues. The DNA of the CDR3 is TGTGCCAGCAGTTCCCCCGGGACAGCACCGTACGAGCAGTACTTC. This codes for CASSSPGTAPYEQYF. The whole variable domain, filled in from reference TRBV28 and TRBJ2-7, reads DVKVTQSSRYLVKRTGEKVFLECVQDMDHENMFWYRQDPGLGLRLIYFSYDVKMKEKGDIPEGYSVSREKKERFSLILESASTNQTSMYLCASSSPGTAPYEQYFGPGTRLTVT.

Turning to this clone: Other DNA sequences in this specimen translate into the identical CDR3. The gene calls are TRBV5-1 and TRBJ2-7, with D unresolved. Trimming took 0 bases from V and 4 from J, leaving 2 bases between them. Germline assignment: CDR1 SGHRS and CDR2 YFSETQ. The CDR3 runs 11 residues. CDR3 sequence: CASSLGYEQYF. The CDR3 DNA is TGCGCCAGCAGCTTGGGGTACGAGCAGTACTTC.

This clone has ten or more counts. J is TRBJ1-2 and V is TRBV18, with 8 bases identical to TRBD1. Trimming took 3 bases from V and 3 from J; bases not matched to a gene: 6. The germline V gene encodes CDR1 KGHSH and CDR2 LQKENI. The CDR3 is 15 amino acids. The CDR3 nucleotides are TGTGCCAGCTCACCGAGGACAGGGCCTCACTATGGCTACACCTTC. It translates to CASSPRTGPHYGYTF.

The gene calls are TRBV7-7 and TRBJ2-1; 8 bases line up with TRBD1. There are 15 residues in the CDR3. V shed 5 bases and J 7 bases; nucleotides not matched to a gene: 10. The germline V gene encodes CDR1 SSHAT and CDR2 FNYEAQ (reference sequence). CDR3 region: CASSQQGATGNEQFF. CDR3 DNA sequence: TGTGCCAGCAGCCAGCAGGGGGCAACGGGAAATGAGCAGTTCTTC.